This TCR beta chain was retrieved from a study of circulating and synovial CD4+ cells in juvenile arthritis. Overall study results and limits: Bulk blood CD4 samples held at least an order of magnitude more or fewer genomes than CPL. These blood cells shared more CDR3 sequences with synovium than bulk blood. Measured synovium overlap likely understates the true shared repertoire. The pathogenic-like versus bulk T cell difference escaped Vbeta family analysis.

This table comes from immunoSEQ multiplex PCR, and its TCRdb copy is limited to in-frame clones, with some not included. The table includes 30,000 to 40,000 clones, about 95% detected once. Losses at the gene ends were 4 bases for V and 2 bases for J; bases not matched to a gene: 11. Germline V gene sequence: CDR1 MGHRA, CDR2 YSYEKL. The CDR3 covers 17 residues. Worth noting for this clone: Its antigen is not identified.

This clonotype originated in a human donor with juvenile idiopathic arthritis. The chain recombines TRBV4-1 with TRBJ2-7; 10 bases align to TRBD2. The sequencing input was CD4+ T cells from blood. CDR3 residues: CASSLRDGTSAPYEQYF. CDR3 nucleotide sequence: TGCGCCAGCAGCCTAAGGGATGGGACTAGCGCTCCCTACGAGCAGTACTTC.